The clone carrying this T cell receptor beta chain has just one count. Seattle researchers signed up patients amid active infection and tracked them longitudinally. Source study methods: Reference gene primer amplification in the assay estimated nucleated cell counts. The repertoire was sequenced with immunoSEQ multiplex PCR; TCRdb's copy has only in-frame clones and lacks some. D and trimming were read from the DNA, whereas the V and J calls and clone size are those reported in that table. The table records roughly 340,000 clones, more than 70% of them present only once. These data are taken from a study of blood T cell repertoires in COVID-19. Study details: Sites in the United States, Italy and Spain provided acute and convalescent COVID-19 samples.

Germline V gene sequence: CDR1 MNHEY, CDR2 SMNVEV (reference sequence). The CDR3 sequence is 16 residues long. J was trimmed by 4 bases and V by 10 bases; bases with no gene match: 15. The sample taken for sequencing was peripheral blood. The TCR was taken from a woman in her 70s with COVID-19, enrolled during active disease. The V gene is TRBV27, the J gene TRBJ2-3; 9 nucleotides agree with TRBD2. The CDR3 protein is CATHFIGGGDPDTQYF. The CDR3 region has the DNA TGTGCCACCCACTTTATAGGCGGGGGGGACCCAGATACGCAGTATTTT.